The 18 T cell receptor beta chains below were found in one sample sequenced in a study of cytomegalovirus exposure and HLA in healthy donors. TCRdb's table, derived via immunoSEQ multiplex PCR, lists solely in-frame clones and lacks some. The data hold about 110,000 clones, with roughly 90% observed a single time. The sample consisted of PBMCs. These receptors were taken from a woman aged 25-40 years in good health and CMV-seropositive.

V is TRBV11-2 and J is TRBJ2-4; perhaps TRBD1 as D (7 bases). CDR1 is SGHAT, CDR2 FQNNGV, per germline. The germline V and J ends were trimmed by 7 bases and 8 bases, with 18 bases remaining between them. The CDR3 loop spans 14 amino acids. CDR3 DNA: TGTGCCAGCAAACCGAGGCAGGGGGGAGACATTCAGTACTTC. Translated: CASKPRQGGDIQYF.

The rearrangement joins TRBV7-2 to TRBJ2-5; TRBD2 matches 7 bases. CDR1 and CDR2 from the germline V gene are SGHTA and FQGNSA. The J segment lost 4 bases and the V segment lost 3 bases, leaving 2 bases of the junction unmatched. The CDR3 runs 13 residues. The CDR3 sequence: CASSFPGGETQYF. CDR3 nucleotide sequence: TGTGCCAGCAGCTTTCCGGGGGGAGAGACCCAGTACTTC.

V usage is TRBV28 and J usage is TRBJ1-4; no definite D call. Per the germline V gene, CDR1 is MDHEN and CDR2 is SYDVKM. Trimming stripped 3 bases from V and 3 bases from J, with 5 bases between. The CDR3 contains 13 residues. The CDR3 region has the DNA TGTGCCAGCAGTTTGACACCTAATGAAAAACTGTTTTTT. Translation: CASSLTPNEKLFF.

This rearrangement joins TRBV4-3 to TRBJ2-3; perhaps TRBD2 as D (5 bases). Germline V gene lookup returns CDR1 LGHNA and CDR2 YSLEER. Trimming left V 10 bases short and J 4 bases short, with 18 bases between. The CDR3 runs 14 residues. The CDR3 is CATSQRLASDTQYF. DNA of the CDR3: TGCGCCACCTCCCAAAGGCTAGCCTCAGATACGCAGTATTTT.

This rearrangement joins TRBV19 to TRBJ2-3; D might be TRBD2 (7 bases). The CDR3 contains 16 residues. The V end was cut by 8 bases, the J end by 4 bases, with 22 bases between. CDR1 and CDR2 (germline): LNHDA, SQIVND (reference sequence). Here the CDR3 reads CASSLGGRLGSDTQYF. As DNA, the CDR3 is TGTGCCAGTTCACTCGGGGGGCGCCTTGGATCAGATACGCAGTATTTT. The whole variable domain, filled in from reference TRBV19 and TRBJ2-3, reads DGGITQSPKYLFRKEGQNVTLSCEQNLNHDAMYWYRQDPGQGLRLIYYSQIVNDFQKGDIAEGYSVSREKKESFPLTVTSAQKNPTAFYLCASSLGGRLGSDTQYFGPGTRLTVL.

This rearrangement joins TRBV9 to TRBJ2-2; TRBD2 matches 9 bases. V lost 4 bases to trimming and J lost 7 bases; unmatched junction nucleotides: 14. The germline CDR1 and CDR2 sequences are SGDLS and YYNGEE. The CDR3 spans 17 residues. This CDR3 reads CASSPRSSGRRHGELFF. DNA for the CDR3: TGTGCCAGCAGCCCCCGGAGTAGCGGGAGAAGACACGGGGAGCTGTTTTTT.

This chain uses TRBV5-6 with TRBJ2-7; 9 bases agree with TRBD2. Unmatched junction bases numbered 5, after V lost 4 bases and J lost 0 bases. The CDR3 is 15 amino acids. The germline CDR1 and CDR2 sequences are SGHDT and YYEEEE. CDR3: CASSQLAGISYEQYF. The DNA of the CDR3 is TGTGCCAGCAGCCAGCTAGCGGGGATCTCCTACGAGCAGTACTTC. The whole variable domain, filled in from reference TRBV5-6 and TRBJ2-7, reads DAGVTQSPTHLIKTRGQQVTLRCSPKSGHDTVSWYQQALGQGPQFIFQYYEEEERQRGNFPDRFSGHQFPNYSSELNVNALLLGDSALYLCASSQLAGISYEQYFGPGTRLTVT.

CDR3 nucleotides: TGCGCCAGCAGTGAGTCGAGACGGGAGATCAATGAGCAGTTCTTC. This sequence encodes CASSESRREINEQFF. The chain employs TRBV10-1 and TRBJ2-1, with D maybe TRBD2 (6 bases). This CDR3 is 15 amino acids long. Germline V gene lookup returns CDR1 WNHNN and CDR2 SYGVQD (reference sequence). V lost 0 bases, J lost 6 bases, and 12 bases lay in between.

The chain has TRBV5-1 and TRBJ2-1; 7 bases fit TRBD2. The CDR3 runs to 15 residues. Germline V gene sequence: CDR1 SGHRS, CDR2 YFSETQ. V shed 5 bases and J 1 base; nucleotides not matched to a gene: 6. The CDR3 DNA reads TGCGCCAGCAGTTCGGGCGGGGGATCCTACAATGAGCAGTTCTTC. Translating gives CASSSGGGSYNEQFF.

This sequence joins TRBV5-8 and TRBJ1-2, with D possibly being TRBD1 (6 bases). The CDR3 length is 14 residues. In germline, CDR1 is SGHTS, CDR2 YDEGEE. V lost 1 base, J lost 7 bases, and 14 bases lay in between. CDR3: CASSLMGARAGYTF. As DNA, the CDR3 is TGTGCCAGCAGCTTGATGGGGGCCAGGGCTGGCTACACCTTC.

J is TRBJ2-1 and V is TRBV13, with TRBD2 identical over 11 bases. The CDR3 extends over 14 amino acids. The V segment lost 6 bases and the J segment 9 bases; nucleotides outside the gene matches: 7. Per the germline V gene, CDR1 is PRHDT and CDR2 is FYEKMQ (reference sequence). CDR3 amino acids: CASSLILAGVEQFF. Written as DNA, the CDR3 is TGTGCCAGCAGTCTGATACTAGCGGGAGTTGAGCAGTTCTTC.

This chain uses TRBV7-2 with TRBJ2-7, with D maybe TRBD1 (5 bases). Deletions cut 2 bases from V and 7 bases from J, with 15 bases between. Germline assignment: CDR1 SGHTA and CDR2 FQGNSA. This CDR3 has 14 residues. The CDR3 region is CASSLQGSVREQYF. DNA of the CDR3: TGTGCCAGCAGCTTACAGGGATCAGTTAGAGAGCAGTACTTC.

This chain links TRBV28 with TRBJ2-2; D unclear. V lost 3 bases to trimming and J lost 2 bases, with 7 bases between them. In germline, CDR1 is MDHEN, CDR2 SYDVKM. The CDR3 consists of 14 residues. DNA of the CDR3: TGTGCCAGCAGTTTTCGCACTAACACCGGGGAGCTGTTTTTT. This encodes CASSFRTNTGELFF.

The rearrangement uses TRBV28 and TRBJ2-7; D possibly corresponds to TRBD1 (5 bases). The V and J ends lost 3 bases and 0 bases respectively, with 12 bases between them. The CDR3 has 15 residues. Germline V gene sequence: CDR1 MDHEN, CDR2 SYDVKM. As DNA, the CDR3 is TGTGCCAGCAGTTTTGTCGCAGGGTCCTCCTACGAGCAGTACTTC. Translated: CASSFVAGSSYEQYF.

The chain joins TRBV7-2 to TRBJ2-1, with 12 bases matching TRBD1. CDR1 and CDR2 (germline): SGHTA, FQGNSA. J gave up 9 bases and V 5 bases, and 8 bases lay outside the gene matches. The CDR3 consists of 15 residues. DNA for the CDR3: TGTGCCAGCAGCCCCGGGGACAGGGGGCTTGTTGAGCAGTTCTTC. It specifies CASSPGDRGLVEQFF. The full variable domain, completed using reference TRBV7-2 and TRBJ2-1, is GAGVSQSPSNKVTEKGKDVELRCDPISGHTALYWYRQSLGQGLEFLIYFQGNSAPDKSGLPSDRFSAERTGGSVSTLTIQRTQQEDSAVYLCASSPGDRGLVEQFFGPGTRLTVL.

The rearrangement uses TRBV5-1 and TRBJ2-3, with 10 positions matching TRBD2. Unmatched junction bases numbered 2, after V lost 0 bases and J lost 1 base. The CDR3 spans 16 residues. Germline CDR1 is SGHRS and CDR2 is YFSETQ. The CDR3 sequence: CASSLGLAGRTDTQYF. The CDR3, as DNA: TGCGCCAGCAGCTTGGGACTAGCGGGCCGCACAGATACGCAGTATTTT. The complete variable domain, with remaining parts taken from reference TRBV5-1 and TRBJ2-3, reads KAGVTQTPRYLIKTRGQQVTLSCSPISGHRSVSWYQQTPGQGLQFLFEYFSETQRNKGNFPGRFSGRQFSNSRSEMNVSTLELGDSALYLCASSLGLAGRTDTQYFGPGTRLTVL.

V is TRBV5-1 and J is TRBJ1-1; maybe TRBD1 (5 bases). The germline CDR1 and CDR2 sequences are SGHRS and YFSETQ. The length of the CDR3 is 15 residues. V dropped 2 bases and J dropped 3 bases, with 14 bases sitting between them. The CDR3 sequence is CASSFSGGAYTEAFF. CDR3 coding DNA: TGCGCCAGCAGCTTTAGCGGGGGTGCGTACACTGAAGCTTTCTTT.

This chain connects TRBV4-1 to TRBJ2-7; perhaps TRBD1 as D (6 bases). The V gene's germline CDR1 is MGHRA and CDR2 YSYEKL. Trimming stripped 0 bases from V and 3 bases from J, with 12 bases between. There are 15 residues in the CDR3. Here the CDR3 reads CASSQDGGRFYEQYF. CDR3 nucleotide sequence: TGCGCCAGCAGCCAAGATGGGGGCAGGTTCTACGAGCAGTACTTC.